The entry that follows covers one T cell receptor beta chain sequence. Its antigen remains undetermined. This sample was taken from a study of cytomegalovirus exposure and HLA in healthy donors (dated by TCRdb to the late 2010s). Concerning the study at large: In an earlier analysis of roughly 500 of the donors, 276 Gb of sequence data and 90 million to 120 million unique TCR beta sequences from roughly 200 million T cells were reported. In addition to the first cohort of roughly 700 subjects, a separate validation cohort of approximately 130 different subjects was used. About five DR-DQ haplotypes were handled as single units for association and clustering because linkage in the cohort was strong. The later analysis used no new phenotypic data to find candidate immune exposures, relying instead on TCR beta sequences and their occurrence across donors. Across around 400 genotyped donors of the cohort, an average of about 200,000 unique TCR beta nucleotide sequences per donor were sequenced, and 15% to 20% of those sequences were non-productive. The number of typed donors differed by locus: roughly 629-640 for A, B, C, DRB1 and DQB1; 500 to 550 for DQA1; approximately 610 for DPA1; and approximately 450 for DPB1. The study profiled the T cell repertoires of 500 to 800 subjects by immunosequencing and related them to cytomegalovirus serostatus. In an earlier analysis of a few hundred of the donors, high-throughput TCR beta sequencing was used to judge whether each TCR beta V gene segment behaved as functional or pseudogenic. The aim of the study was to test whether cataloging public T cell receptors could identify signatures of past pathogen exposure. Both class I and class II loci were covered by HLA typing, at four-digit resolution. Of the approximately 370 genotyped donors, more than 75% were placed in the genetic ancestry cluster associated with self-reported Caucasian donors. Alongside the repertoire data, information on donor age, sex, ethnicity and CMV serostatus was compiled. In a later analysis, previously published TCR beta repertoires from 600 to 850 donors were re-analyzed and high-resolution HLA genotyping was added so that TCR occurrence patterns could be studied. An early release covering roughly 640 HLA-typed donors comprised 250 to 350 gigabases of sequencing data and about 90 million unique TCR sequences. Genome-wide SNP genotypes for about 65% of the 666 donors were used in a later genetic analysis, which treated that subset as a discovery cohort. To predict cytomegalovirus infection status, the study combined high-throughput TCR immunosequencing, statistical association of individual TCRs with disease status, and machine learning. All discovery cohort repertoires had been generated using a single sequencing platform.

The full study reports these points: Because counts were too low, seventeen rarely observed V segments, including chromosome 9 orphons, were left out of the earlier analysis of 587 of the donors. In both the original and validation cohorts, the classifier was reported to diagnose cytomegalovirus status with high specificity and sensitivity. In a later analysis, TCR association rates were found to vary across HLA loci, with the most associated TCRs seen for DRB1 alleles and the fewest for HLA-C alleles. Presence/absence analyses assumed roughly uniform sequencing depth across donors, an assumption that may not hold. In a later analysis, several top co-occurrence clusters were reported to appear linked to parvovirus B19, influenza, CMV and Epstein-Barr virus. In a later genetic analysis, a missense DCLRE1C variant was associated with V-gene and J-gene trimming of TCR beta chains, and the association was replicated in an independent cohort. In an earlier analysis of roughly 500 of the donors, most TCR beta V segments appeared in productive rearrangements about 87% or about 30% of the time, broadly matching IMGT annotations. Compared with the roughly 600-donor mean, donors in an Asian-associated ancestry cluster had fewer N-insertions in productive TCRs, according to a later genetic analysis. Correlated functional status among segregating V segments might be attributable to linkage disequilibrium, but an unknown experimental factor could not be ruled out. Some IMGT-functional V segments, including TRBV6-2 and TRBV6-3, could not be distinguished by the 87-base-pair reads and were therefore excluded. Because some donors lacked HLA typing at each locus, the association tests relied only on the typed subset. The study listed 150 to 200 TCR beta chains as associated with cytomegalovirus. Most TCR sequences were observed very rarely across donors, whereas some public TCRs were present in many individuals. In a later analysis, HLA-associated TCR beta chains were found to be more clonally expanded and to have lower generation probabilities than equally common non-associated chains. In a later analysis, most CMV-associated TCR beta chains were found to appear HLA-restricted, with HLA associations seemingly driven largely by CMV exposure. In vitro tests confirmed that a few of the cytomegalovirus-associated TCR beta chains recognize cytomegalovirus antigens. The cohort was sequenced for TCR beta chains only, and without alpha or paired-chain data the features that could be detected were limited. The only immune exposure information available for the cohort was CMV serostatus. When HLA alleles, especially DR and DQ, strongly co-occurred, attributing TCR associations to individual alleles was difficult. A later analysis associated 16,951 TCR beta sequences with specific HLA alleles at a false discovery rate of 0.05. The sequencing pipeline was judged likely to have produced a cluster of highly shared sequence variants as a technical artifact. A further reported finding was that TCR beta sequences accurately predicted the HLA-A and HLA-B alleles for most subjects in the first cohort. It was suggested by the authors that the approach could potentially be generalized to other disease states and immunological phenotypes.

The germline V gene (reference sequence) supplies CDR1 GTSNPN and CDR2 SVGIG. V is cut back by 0 bases and J by 6 bases, with 10 bases in the junction unmatched. The CDR3 measures 15 amino acids from cysteine to phenylalanine. The only DNA kept is the CDR3, 45 bases in frame from the first base. Library preparation used the immunoSEQ multiplex PCR assay. The multiplex PCR relied on a mix of 60 forward primers for TCR Vbeta segments and 13 reverse primers for TCR Jbeta segments. Amplification of the CDR3 region of rearranged TCR beta genes was performed with a multiplex PCR assay on genomic DNA. The Illumina HiSeq System was used to sequence the amplified TCR beta libraries as 87-base-pair reads. The source study handled its data this way. Across the 700 or so repertoires, a later analysis counted 60 million to 90 million unique TCR beta chains, roughly 11 million of which were shared by at least two donors. A nearest-neighbor algorithm error-corrected the raw reads and collapsed the reads into unique sequences, merging closely related sequences to remove PCR and sequencing errors. CDR3 sequences were aligned to IMGT reference sequences to assign V, D and J gene segments. Each retained sequence needed at least a six-nucleotide match to both a V gene segment and a J gene segment. Rearrangements were classified as productive when the CDR3 lacked stop codons and remained in frame with V and J, and all other rearrangements were classified as non-productive. Following IMGT convention, CDR3 was defined as the stretch from the second conserved V-encoded cysteine to the conserved J-encoded phenylalanine. The earlier analysis of about 590 of the donors excluded sequences that lacked an unambiguous match to a single V gene segment. An earlier analysis of over 450 of the donors classified V segments as functional when productive rearrangements were above 56.7% and as segregating when the standard deviation between donors was above 5%. A statistical classification framework was built for diagnosing cytomegalovirus status from the catalog of TCR beta chain sequences. In a later analysis, V and J genes were assigned by comparing TCR nucleotide sequences against IMGT/GENE-DB human TR gene sequences. A later analysis assigned CDR3 sequences and most-parsimonious VDJ recombination scenarios with the TCRdist pipeline. In a later analysis, every TCR beta chain was defined by the combination of its CDR3 amino acid sequence and its V-gene family, and reads without a unique V-gene family were dropped. As a way to deal with suspected cross-contamination and a sequencing artifact, a later analysis dropped under 600 nucleotide sequences that were highly shared and had low generation probability. For each public chain, a later analysis derived a clonal expansion index from normalized ranks of inferred template counts within each repertoire. A later analysis computed generation probabilities with a VDJ recombination model fitted to out-of-frame rearrangements, and checked the results against IGoR. Hypergeometric tests were used in a later analysis to score TCR-TCR, TCR-HLA and TCR-CMV co-occurrence, with a repertoire-size bias correction applied to the TCR pairs. In a later analysis, false discovery rates were estimated by permuting HLA or CMV assignments 20 times. In a later analysis, co-occurring TCRs were grouped with DBSCAN, and TCRdist sequence similarity was added when clustering was performed within HLA-allele-positive subsets. Co-occurrence clustering excluded repertoires with fewer than 30,000 or more than 120,000 public chains, plus five with anomalous nucleotide sharing. TCRdb holds this immuneACCESS table with in-frame rearrangements only. Some clones are missing; in checked studies, unresolved V genes explain under half, and the rest has no known cause. V and J calls plus clone size are reproduced from that table; the DNA served to infer D and trimming. The record for this sample contains roughly 90,000 clones. The ten largest account for 15% to 17% of the sample.

The cohort was made up of 500 to 850 healthy bone marrow donors. All cohort members were sampled while nominally healthy, although unrecorded immune exposures were likely present. The donor tested CMV seropositive and was one of the 289 seropositive cohort members. Each donor provided a peripheral blood sample, and peripheral blood mononuclear cells were used for TCR beta sequencing. Genomic DNA was extracted from the blood cell samples with the Qiagen DNeasy Blood Extraction Kit. The sample consisted of PBMCs. The chain uses TRBV30 and TRBJ2-7; 8 junctional bases match TRBD2. This clonotype was obtained from a man aged 50 or older in good health and CMV-seropositive. The CDR3: CAWSVRGGGGGEQYF. In nucleotides, the sequence is TGTGCCTGGAGTGTACGGGGGGGCGGGGGAGGCGAGCAGTACTTC.